The 10 T cell receptor beta chains given below trace back to one sample, sequenced in a study of blood T cells in healthy people across ages. Sample-barcoded 5' priming and a J-beta primer mix drove a second PCR of 7 to 11 cycles. TCRdb redid the calling of the 5' RACE reads with MiXCR, one entry per CDR3 protein. The data contain hundreds of thousands of distinct CDR3 sequences, 32% of them singletons. The material sequenced was blood. The receptor set was obtained from a woman at least 80 years old in good health.

This clonotype was seen repeatedly, ten times or more. This chain uses TRBV20-1 with TRBJ1-5; D is unresolved. This CDR3 comprises 14 residues. Deletions cut 0 bases from V and 4 bases from J, with 10 bases between. Germline loops: CDR1 DFQATT, CDR2 SNEGSKA (reference sequence). In DNA form, the CDR3 reads TGCAGTGCTAGAGAGGGAGGCTATAATCAGCCCCAGCATTTT. Translated: CSAREGGYNQPQHF.

The CDR3 loop reads CASSQGLRQPYEQYF. CDR3 bases: TGTGCCAGCAGCCAAGGACTGAGACAACCCTACGAGCAGTACTTC. The gene calls are TRBV4-2 and TRBJ2-4, with no clear D. The J call is doubtful: the DNA matches TRBJ2-7 better. This CDR3 has 15 amino acids. Per the germline V gene, CDR1 is LGHNA and CDR2 is YNFKEQ.

There are a few counts of this clonotype. The rearrangement uses TRBV20-1 and TRBJ2-1; 10 nucleotides agree with TRBD1. Trimming took 6 bases from V and 8 from J; bases not matched to a gene: 13. The CDR3 loop spans 15 amino acids. CDR1 is DFQATT, CDR2 SNEGSKA, per germline (reference sequence). The CDR3: CSAQPGQGRIDEQFF. The DNA for the CDR3 is TGCAGTGCGCAGCCGGGACAGGGGCGAATCGATGAGCAGTTCTTC.

About this clonotype itself: A single base separates this from a much larger clone, so it may be a read error. This chain links TRBV4-1 with TRBJ1-5; no clear D gene. Per the germline V gene, CDR1 is MGHRA and CDR2 is YSYEKL. The CDR3 runs 14 residues. The CDR3 is CASSQDPVNQPRHF. The DNA of the CDR3 is TGCGCCAGCAGCCAAGACCCGGTAAATCAGCCCCGGCATTTT.

A note on this clonotype: It may be a read error: a sequence one base away is much more abundant. This chain joins TRBV9 and TRBJ2-1; 12 nucleotides align to TRBD2. The CDR3 covers 18 residues. CDR1 SGDLS and CDR2 YYNGEE come from the germline V gene. The CDR3 DNA reads TGTGCCAGCAGCGTAGGATTGGCTAGCGGGGGGGTAGGAAATGGGCAGTTCTTC. This encodes CASSVGLASGGVGNGQFF. Based on the CDR3 plus reference TRBV9 and TRBJ2-1, the full variable domain is DSGVTQTPKHLITATGQRVTLRCSPRSGDLSVYWYQQSLDQGLQFLIQYYNGEERAKGNILERFSAQQFPDLHSELNLSSLELGDSALYFCASSVGLASGGVGNGQFFGPGTRLTVL.

Turning to this clonotype: With a much larger clone just one base away, this may be a read error. This chain joins TRBV20-1 and TRBJ1-2; 7 bases are a match to TRBD1. Germline V gene lookup returns CDR1 DFQATT and CDR2 SNEGSKA (reference sequence). The ends lost 8 bases at V and 10 bases at J; junction bases unmatched: 10. This CDR3 region has 11 residues. The CDR3 coding sequence is TGCAGTCCGGGAGGGCAGGGGGACTACACCTTC. Protein sequence: CSPGGQGDYTF.

This clonotype was observed at least ten times. V is TRBV5-1 and J is TRBJ2-5, with 7 bases lining up with TRBD2. The CDR3 has 14 amino acids. Germline trimming cut 2 bases from V and 2 bases from J; bases unmatched to any gene: 3. Germline V gives CDR1 SGHRS, CDR2 YFSETQ. CDR3 DNA: TGCGCCAGCAGCTTCGGGGGGTGGCAAGAGACCCAGTACTTC. It codes for CASSFGGWQETQYF.

The chain carries TRBV15 and TRBJ1-2, with TRBD1 matching over 7 bases. Germline lookup yields CDR1 LNHNV and CDR2 YYDKDF (reference sequence). This CDR3 has 14 amino acids. Trimming cost V 8 bases and J 0 bases; bases outside gene matches: 6. The CDR3 sequence is CATQQGRANYGYTF. In DNA, the CDR3 is TGTGCCACCCAACAGGGGCGGGCTAACTATGGCTACACCTTC.

This clonotype was recorded at least ten times. The chain's CDR3 is CASSLAPDRGGLHYGYTF. CDR3 in DNA: TGCGCCAGCAGCTTGGCACCGGACAGGGGAGGACTACACTATGGCTACACCTTC. The chain employs TRBV5-1 and TRBJ1-2, with 9 bases that match TRBD1. The CDR3 has 18 residues. Germline V gene data show CDR1 as SGHRS and CDR2 as YFSETQ. The V and J ends lost 0 bases and 3 bases, in that order; junction bases with no gene match: 12.

This clonotype was observed many times. V and J are TRBV20-1 and TRBJ2-5; TRBD1 might be the D (5 bases). CDR1 and CDR2 (germline): DFQATT, SNEGSKA (reference sequence). This CDR3 spans 13 amino acids. CDR3 sequence reads: CRGLTVGEETQYF. CDR3 DNA sequence: TGCAGGGGGCTGACTGTAGGTGAGGAGACCCAGTACTTC.